This T cell receptor beta chain was captured in a study of OX40 agonist ivuxolimab in advanced cancers. The study's findings and limits: Some of the nonresponding patients also showed low levels of normalized T-cell clonal expansion.

The CDR3 consists of 17 residues. Per germline, CDR1 SGDLS and CDR2 YYNGEE. Trimming stripped 3 bases from V and 0 bases from J, with 16 bases between. Here immunoSEQ multiplex PCR was the method, and the copy in TCRdb shows in-frame clones only, minus some. The table includes tens of thousands of clones, roughly 90% detected once. Details on this clone: Its antigen remains unidentified.

The input for sequencing was CD4+ or CD8+ T cells sorted from blood, taken in a trial of the OX40 agonist ivuxolimab. The rearrangement links TRBV9 to TRBJ1-3; perhaps TRBD1 as D (6 bases). This sequence originates from an adult with an advanced solid tumor such as melanoma, head and neck, liver or kidney cancer. The CDR3 is CASSATPGASSGNTIYF. The DNA for the CDR3 is TGTGCCAGCAGCGCCACCCCAGGGGCGTCCTCTGGAAACACCATATATTTT. The whole variable domain, remainder taken from reference TRBV9 and TRBJ1-3, is DSGVTQTPKHLITATGQRVTLRCSPRSGDLSVYWYQQSLDQGLQFLIQYYNGEERAKGNILERFSAQQFPDLHSELNLSSLELGDSALYFCASSATPGASSGNTIYFGEGSWLTVV.